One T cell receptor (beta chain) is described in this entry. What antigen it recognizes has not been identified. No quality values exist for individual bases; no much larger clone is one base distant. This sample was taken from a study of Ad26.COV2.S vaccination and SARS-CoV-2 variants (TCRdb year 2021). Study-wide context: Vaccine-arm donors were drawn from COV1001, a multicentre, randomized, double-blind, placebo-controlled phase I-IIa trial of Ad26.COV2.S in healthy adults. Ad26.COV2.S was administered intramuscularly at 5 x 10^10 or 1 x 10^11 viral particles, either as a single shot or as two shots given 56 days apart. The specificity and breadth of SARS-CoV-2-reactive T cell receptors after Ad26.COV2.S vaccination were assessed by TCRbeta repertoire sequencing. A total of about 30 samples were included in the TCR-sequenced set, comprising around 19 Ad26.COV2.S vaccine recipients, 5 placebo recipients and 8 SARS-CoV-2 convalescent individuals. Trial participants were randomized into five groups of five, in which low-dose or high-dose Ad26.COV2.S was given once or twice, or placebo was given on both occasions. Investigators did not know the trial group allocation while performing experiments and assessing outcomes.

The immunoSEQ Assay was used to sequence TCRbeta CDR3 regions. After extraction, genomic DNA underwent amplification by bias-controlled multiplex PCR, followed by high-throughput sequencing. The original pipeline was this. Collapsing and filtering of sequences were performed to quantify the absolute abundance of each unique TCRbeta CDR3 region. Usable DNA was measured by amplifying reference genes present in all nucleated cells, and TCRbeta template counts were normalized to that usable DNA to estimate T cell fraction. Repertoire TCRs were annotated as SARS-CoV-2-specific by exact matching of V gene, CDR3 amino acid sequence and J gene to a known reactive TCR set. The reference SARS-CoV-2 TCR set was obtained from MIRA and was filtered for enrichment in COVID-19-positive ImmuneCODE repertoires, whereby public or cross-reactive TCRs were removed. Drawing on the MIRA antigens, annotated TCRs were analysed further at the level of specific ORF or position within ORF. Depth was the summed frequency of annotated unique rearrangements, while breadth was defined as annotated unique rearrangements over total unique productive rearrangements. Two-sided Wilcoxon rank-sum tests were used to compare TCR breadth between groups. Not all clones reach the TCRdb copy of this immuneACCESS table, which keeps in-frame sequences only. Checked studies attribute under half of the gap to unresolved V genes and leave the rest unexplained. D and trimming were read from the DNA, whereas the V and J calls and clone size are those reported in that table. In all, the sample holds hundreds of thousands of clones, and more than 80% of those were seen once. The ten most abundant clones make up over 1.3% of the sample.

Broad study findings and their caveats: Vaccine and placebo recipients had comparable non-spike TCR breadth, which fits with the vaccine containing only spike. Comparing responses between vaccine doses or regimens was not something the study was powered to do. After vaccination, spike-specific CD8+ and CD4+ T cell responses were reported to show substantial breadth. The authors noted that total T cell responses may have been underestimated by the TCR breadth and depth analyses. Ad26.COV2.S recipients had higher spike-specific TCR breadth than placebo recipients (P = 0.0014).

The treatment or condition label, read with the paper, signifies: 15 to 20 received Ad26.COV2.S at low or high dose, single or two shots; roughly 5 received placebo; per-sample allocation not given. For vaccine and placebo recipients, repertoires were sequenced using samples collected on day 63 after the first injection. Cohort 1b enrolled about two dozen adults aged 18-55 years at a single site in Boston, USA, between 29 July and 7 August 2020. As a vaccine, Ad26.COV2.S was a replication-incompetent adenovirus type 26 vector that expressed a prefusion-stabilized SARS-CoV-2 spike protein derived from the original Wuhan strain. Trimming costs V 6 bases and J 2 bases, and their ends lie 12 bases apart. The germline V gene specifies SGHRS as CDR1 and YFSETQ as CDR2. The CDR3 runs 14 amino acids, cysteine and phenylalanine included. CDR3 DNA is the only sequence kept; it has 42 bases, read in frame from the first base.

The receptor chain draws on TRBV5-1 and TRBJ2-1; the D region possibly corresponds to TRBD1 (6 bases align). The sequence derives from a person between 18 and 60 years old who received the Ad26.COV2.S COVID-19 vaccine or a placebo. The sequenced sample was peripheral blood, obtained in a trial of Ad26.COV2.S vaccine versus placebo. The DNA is TGCGCCAGCACCGAACAGGGACCCTACAATGAGCAGTTCTTC. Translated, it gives CASTEQGPYNEQFF.